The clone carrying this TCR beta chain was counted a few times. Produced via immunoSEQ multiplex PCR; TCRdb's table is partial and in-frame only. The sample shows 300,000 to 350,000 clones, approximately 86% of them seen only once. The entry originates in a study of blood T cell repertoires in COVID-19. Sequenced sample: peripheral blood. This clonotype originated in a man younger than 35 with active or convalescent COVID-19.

The CDR3 spells CASSLGRREVRETQYF. As DNA, the CDR3 is TGTGCCAGCAGCTTAGGGCGGAGGGAGGTCAGAGAGACCCAGTACTTC. The chain recombines TRBV11-3 with TRBJ2-5; the D gene is possibly TRBD2 (6 bases). There are 16 residues in the CDR3. From germline, CDR1 is SGHNT and CDR2 YENEEA. Trimming took off 1 base at V and 4 bases at J, with 16 bases between the two ends.